This T cell receptor (beta chain) was observed in a study of cytomegalovirus exposure and HLA in healthy donors. Study-level findings and limits: On later analysis, the bulk of CMV-associated TCR beta chains appeared to be HLA-restricted. Earlier findings revealed that most TCR beta V segments proved productive either about 87% or about 30% of the time.

As concerns this clone: Antigen unknown.

The PCR contained 60 Vbeta and 13 Jbeta primers. Clones were sequenced by immunoSEQ multiplex PCR, and TCRdb holds only the in-frame ones, with some missing. The sample includes some 210,000 clones, about three quarters of them seen just once. The CDR3 has 15 amino acids. The germline V gene encodes CDR1 MNHNS and CDR2 SASEGT. The V end lost 3 bases, the J end lost 0 bases, and 9 bases lay between the germline ends. This TCR came from a woman between 25 and 40 years old in good health and CMV-seropositive. The chain is built from TRBV6-1 and TRBJ2-1, with TRBD2 as a possible D gene (5 bases). The sequenced sample consisted of PBMCs. The CDR3 nucleotides are TGTGCCAGCAGTGATAGAGGGCTCTCCTACAATGAGCAGTTCTTC. Its protein product is CASSDRGLSYNEQFF.